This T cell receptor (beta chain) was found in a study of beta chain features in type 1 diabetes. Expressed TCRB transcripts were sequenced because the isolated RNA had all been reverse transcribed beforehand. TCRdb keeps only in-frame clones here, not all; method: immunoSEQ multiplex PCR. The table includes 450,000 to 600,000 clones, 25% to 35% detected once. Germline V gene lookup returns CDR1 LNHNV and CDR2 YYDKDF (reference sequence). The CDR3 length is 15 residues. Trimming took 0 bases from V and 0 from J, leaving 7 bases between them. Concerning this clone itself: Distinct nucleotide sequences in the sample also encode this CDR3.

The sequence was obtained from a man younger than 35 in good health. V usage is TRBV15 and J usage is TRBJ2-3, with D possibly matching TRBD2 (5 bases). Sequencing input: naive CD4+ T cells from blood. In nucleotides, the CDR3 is TGTGCCACCAGCAGAGAAGGGAGAAGCACAGATACGCAGTATTTT. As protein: CATSREGRSTDTQYF. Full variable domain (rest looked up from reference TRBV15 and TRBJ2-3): DAMVIQNPRYQVTQFGKPVTLSCSQTLNHNVMYWYQQKSSQAPKLLFHYYDKDFNNEADTPDNFQSRRPNTSFCFLDIRSPGLGDTAMYLCATSREGRSTDTQYFGPGTRLTVL.